Detailed here is one T cell receptor (beta chain). The clone's antigen remains unknown. Base qualities are not at hand, and no much larger clone is one base apart. This sample stems from a study of long-term antiretroviral therapy in people with HIV (dated by TCRdb to between 2020 and 2023). About the investigation overall: The earliest samples were collected roughly a decade before the 2015 WHO recommendation for immediate ART, at a time when ART was usually postponed until CD4 counts fell. No cross-contamination during QIAcube processing turned up in test extractions that ran a monoclonal T-cell line alongside 30 to 35 polyclonal samples. Of the approximately 30 participants with HIV, roughly 10 were female. From some 27 adults with confirmed HIV infection, the cohort provided some 200 cryopreserved PBMC samples, gathered serially across a mean of about six years (range 1-12). A retrospective serial study tested whether ART initiation and durable HIV suppression were associated with changes in peripheral blood TRB repertoire composition and diversity. The paper as a whole reports these results and caveats: CDR3 length ranges in HIV repertoires were narrower than in controls, and network structure suggested an antigen-experienced repertoire with only a slight naive shift after ART. ART initiation was associated with a significant increase in TRB diversity, but diversity stayed significantly below transplant donor controls even after long-term ART. The samples span the years 2004 to 2017, and the ART regimens used may be less effective than current regimens. Unsorted PBMC were profiled instead of sorted CD4+ and CD8+ T cells because pre-ART samples had limited cell numbers. At every time point, the repertoire was dominated by expanded TRB clones first identified before ART initiation, although this dominance fluctuated and, in many PLHIV, declined after ART. Because PBMC availability was limited, only the TCR beta chain was sequenced, with no alpha chain pairing. Inferences about post-ART repertoire changes are limited because no data were available on ART adherence, viral resistance or therapy changes.

The immunoSEQ hsTCRB v3.0 assay was used at survey level resolution for TRB variable region sequencing. A depth of about 35,000-55,000 T-cell genomes per sample was targeted for TRB sequencing. Pooled TRB libraries were sequenced on an Illumina MiSeq with a v3 150-cycle kit. The original pipeline was this. Repertoire analysis was performed in R inside a reproducible Nextflow workflow that covered QC, data transformation and analysis. LymphoSeq2, an R package for AIRR-Seq data exploration, was used to implement custom analyses. Several samples yielding fewer than 5000 total TRB sequences were excluded, leaving about 190 analyzed HIV repertoires. Among the approximately 180 retained HIV repertoires, 55 to 65 were collected before ART initiation and about 130 were collected after ART initiation. Each repertoire was downsampled to 5000 TRB nucleotide sequences, and summary statistics were averaged across 100 downsampling iterations. Only TRB sequences with CDR3 regions of at least seven amino acids were retained for analysis. Diversity was measured with a Shannon entropy-derived clonality score and the Gini coefficient. In repertoire networks, the top 5000 CDR3 amino acid sequences were linked whenever an edit distance of one separated two sequences. For TRB CDR3 amino acid sequences, antigen specificity groups and MHC restriction were predicted with GLIPH2. To flag known CMV, EBV, HIV or tissue antigen associations, CDR3 amino acid sequences were matched against VDJdb and McPAS-TCR. Pre-ART, post-ART and control groups were compared with Wilcoxon signed-rank tests and Holm-Bonferroni correction. TCRdb re-hosts the immuneACCESS table, in-frame sequences only. Its copies lack some clones; in the studies checked, an unresolved V gene accounts for under half of them, and the cause for the rest is not known. V and J calls and clone size are as listed in that table; D and trimming were resolved from the DNA. This sample gives under 50,000 clones in total; approximately 86% of them show up just once. The biggest ten clones account for almost 4% of the sample.

Participants were included only if at least one PBMC sample before ART initiation and at least two post-ART samples were available. All participants with HIV were treated in the United States of America. Before DNA extraction, cryopreserved samples containing about 0.9-11 million PBMC were thawed and washed. At the time of the earliest PBMC sample, participants with HIV were aged between 23 and 54 years. Each participant contributed PBMC samples from 1-4 timepoints before ART initiation and 2-8 timepoints after ART initiation, with a median of 7 samples. Serial HIV viral load, CD4+ T-cell count, ART history and demographic data were obtained for every participant. A Qiagen kit on a QIAcube was used to extract genomic DNA from unsorted PBMC, with samples processed in batches of 12. CDR1 and CDR2, per the germline V gene (reference sequence), are LNHDA and SQIVND. Counted from cysteine to phenylalanine, this CDR3 has 11 amino acids. The DNA shown is the 33-base CDR3, in frame from base 1. V is cut by 3 bases and J by 7 bases, and the space between the germline ends is 6 bases.

This sequence originates from a woman aged 18-29 years with HIV. Sequenced material: unsorted PBMCs, taken just before starting antiretroviral therapy. The V and J genes are TRBV19 and TRBJ1-2, with the D gene too uncertain to name. The CDR3 loop reads CASSMKSGYTF. The DNA sequence is TGTGCCAGTAGTATGAAAAGTGGCTACACCTTC. This CDR3, with the reference TRBV19 and TRBJ1-2 proteins standing in past its ends, gives the full variable domain DGGITQSPKYLFRKEGQNVTLSCEQNLNHDAMYWYRQDPGQGLRLIYYSQIVNDFQKGDIAEGYSVSREKKESFPLTVTSAQKNPTAFYLCASSMKSGYTFGSGTRLTVV.